This TCR beta chain was documented in a study of T cell repertoires in cytomegalovirus infection. TCRdb redid the calling of the reads with MiXCR, one entry per CDR3 protein. The sample lists some 390,000 distinct CDR3 sequences, approximately 18% occurring once. This clonotype has more than one count but fewer than ten. This CDR3 contains 14 residues. Germline V gene sequence: CDR1 DFQATT, CDR2 SNEGSKA (reference sequence). Trimming cost V 0 bases and J 0 bases, with 8 bases left between them. Sequencing was done on a sample of PBMCs. V and J are TRBV20-1 and TRBJ1-1; D possibly corresponds to TRBD1 (5 bases). The sequence was obtained from a human donor in good health (CMV status not recorded). Some clones in this sample may be carry-over from other donors' samples. The chain's CDR3 is CSAREQGMNTEAFF. The CDR3, as DNA: TGCAGTGCTAGAGAGCAGGGTATGAACACTGAAGCTTTCTTT.